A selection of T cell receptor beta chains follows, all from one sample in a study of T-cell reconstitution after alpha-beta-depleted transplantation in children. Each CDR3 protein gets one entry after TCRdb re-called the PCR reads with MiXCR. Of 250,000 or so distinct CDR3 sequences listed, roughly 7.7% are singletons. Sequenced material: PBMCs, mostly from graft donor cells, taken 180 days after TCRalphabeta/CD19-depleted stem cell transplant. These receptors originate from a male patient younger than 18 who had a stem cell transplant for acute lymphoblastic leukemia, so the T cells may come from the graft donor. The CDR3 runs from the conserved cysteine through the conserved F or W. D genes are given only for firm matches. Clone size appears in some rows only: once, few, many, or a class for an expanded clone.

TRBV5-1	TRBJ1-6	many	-	CASSPQETNSPLHF	TGCGCCAGCAGCCCTCAGGAGACAAATTCACCCCTCCACTTT
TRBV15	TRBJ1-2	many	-	CATSRGPRQRYTF	TGTGCCACCAGCAGAGGCCCGAGGCAGAGGTACACCTTC
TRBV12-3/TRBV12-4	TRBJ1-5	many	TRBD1	CASSLLTGGGNQPQHF	TGTGCCAGCAGTCTACTGACAGGGGGCGGCAATCAGCCCCAGCATTTT
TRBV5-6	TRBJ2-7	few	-	CASSFSRPGTSRSHEQYF	TGTGCCAGCAGCTTTAGCCGACCCGGGACATCACGTTCCCACGAGCAGTACTTC
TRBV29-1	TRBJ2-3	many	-	CSVAQGADTQYF	TGCAGCGTGGCCCAGGGAGCAGATACGCAGTATTTT
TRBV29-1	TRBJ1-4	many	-	CSVEGTASKLFF	TGCAGCGTTGAGGGGACGGCTTCAAAACTGTTTTTT
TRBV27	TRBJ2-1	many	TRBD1	CASGIQGPYNEQFF	TGTGCCAGCGGCATACAGGGGCCCTACAATGAGCAGTTCTTC
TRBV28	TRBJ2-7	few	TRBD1	CATTGTGLPLTEQYF	TGTGCCACGACCGGGACAGGCCTGCCGTTGACCGAGCAGTACTTC
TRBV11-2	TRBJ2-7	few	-	CASSFPGLGYDQYF	TGTGCCAGCAGCTTCCCGGGACTGGGCTACGACCAGTACTTC
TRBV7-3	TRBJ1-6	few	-	CASRSGTSNSPLHF	TGTGCCAGCAGGTCCGGGACGTCTAATTCACCCCTCCACTTT
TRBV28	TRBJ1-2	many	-	CASSSPGYGYTF	TGTGCCAGCAGCTCCCCGGGGTATGGCTACACCTTC
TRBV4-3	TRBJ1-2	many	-	CASSQDGRLEGYTF	TGCGCCAGCAGCCAAGATGGGCGGCTTGAGGGCTACACCTTC
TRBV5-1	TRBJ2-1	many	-	CASSGGYYNEQFF	TGCGCCAGCAGCGGCGGATACTACAATGAGCAGTTCTTC
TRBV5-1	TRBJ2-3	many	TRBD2	CASSLEGTSGGVSRDTQYF	TGCGCCAGCAGCTTGGAGGGGACTAGCGGGGGTGTTAGCAGAGATACGCAGTATTTT
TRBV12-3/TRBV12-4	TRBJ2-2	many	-	CASSRRDTNTGELFF	TGTGCCAGCAGTCGGCGGGACACGAACACCGGGGAGCTGTTTTTT
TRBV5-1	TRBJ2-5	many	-	CASSYRALMAGDQYF	TGCGCCAGCAGCTACAGGGCCCTCATGGCGGGGGACCAGTACTTC
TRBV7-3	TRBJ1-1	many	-	CASSFLWTGGTEAFF	-
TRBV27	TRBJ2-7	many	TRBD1	CASSVQGAIREQYF	TGTGCCAGCTCCGTCCAGGGGGCCATCCGGGAGCAGTACTTC
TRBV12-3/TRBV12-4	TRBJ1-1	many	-	CASTWGEMNTEAFF	TGTGCCAGCACCTGGGGGGAAATGAACACTGAAGCTTTCTTT
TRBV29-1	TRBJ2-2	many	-	CSVGNWTGELFF	TGCAGCGTTGGGAACTGGACCGGGGAGCTGTTTTTT
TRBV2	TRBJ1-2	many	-	CASSEITDQTNYGYTF	TGTGCCAGCAGTGAAATTACCGACCAAACTAACTATGGCTACACCTTC
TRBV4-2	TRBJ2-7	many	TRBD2	CASSQDLGASGRALPYEQYF	TGTGCCAGCAGCCAAGATTTGGGAGCTAGCGGGAGGGCCCTCCCCTACGAGCAGTACTTC
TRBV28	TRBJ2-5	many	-	CASSLYSPRQAKQQETQYF	TGTGCCAGCAGTTTATATTCCCCCCGACAGGCGAAGCAACAAGAGACCCAGTACTTC
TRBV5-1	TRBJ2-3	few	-	CASSLEGGQGTDTQYF	TGCGCCAGCAGCTTGGAGGGAGGACAGGGCACAGATACGCAGTATTTT
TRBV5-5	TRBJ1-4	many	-	CASSLVVATNEKLFF	TGTGCCAGCAGCTTGGTTGTTGCAACTAATGAAAAACTGTTTTTT
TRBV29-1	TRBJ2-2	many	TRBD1	CSVREGAVTGELFF	TGCAGCGTTCGAGAGGGGGCGGTCACCGGGGAGCTGTTTTTT
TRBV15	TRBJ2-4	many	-	CATSRDRWDRHIQYF	TGTGCCACCAGCAGAGATAGATGGGATCGGCACATTCAGTACTTC
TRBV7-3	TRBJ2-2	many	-	CASSPGRGGELFF	TGTGCCAGCAGCCCCGGGCGGGGCGGGGAGCTGTTTTTT
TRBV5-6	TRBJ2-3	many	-	CASSLLAGPTQYF	TGTGCCAGCAGCTTGCTGGCGGGGCCCACGCAGTATTTT
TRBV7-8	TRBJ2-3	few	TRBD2	CASSFRPVSGGTTDTQYF	TGTGCCAGCAGCTTCCGTCCAGTTTCGGGGGGAACCACAGATACGCAGTATTTT
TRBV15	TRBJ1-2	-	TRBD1	CATSREDRVDGYTF	TGTGCCACCAGCAGAGAGGACAGGGTGGATGGCTACACCTTC
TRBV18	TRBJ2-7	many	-	CASSFGPAYEQYF	TGTGCCAGCTCGTTCGGACCTGCCTACGAGCAGTACTTC
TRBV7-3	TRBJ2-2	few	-	CASSPGHLNTGELFF	TGTGCCAGCAGCCCTGGACACCTGAACACCGGGGAGCTGTTTTTT
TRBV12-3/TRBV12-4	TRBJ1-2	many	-	CASSSVGLHYGYTF	TGTGCCAGCAGTTCCGTGGGGCTACACTATGGCTACACCTTC
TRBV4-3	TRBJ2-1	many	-	CASSQAGPSYNEQFF	TGCGCCAGCAGCCAAGCGGGGCCCTCCTACAATGAGCAGTTCTTC
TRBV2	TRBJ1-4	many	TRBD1	CASSAGTGGLNEKLFF	TGTGCCAGCAGCGCCGGGACAGGGGGCCTTAATGAAAAACTGTTTTTT
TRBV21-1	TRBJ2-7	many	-	CASSKVMGIEQYF	TGTGCCAGCAGCAAAGTCATGGGGATCGAGCAGTACTTC
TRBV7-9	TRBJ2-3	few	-	CASIGETPAGPDTQYF	TGTGCCAGCATTGGCGAGACTCCGGCCGGCCCAGATACGCAGTATTTT
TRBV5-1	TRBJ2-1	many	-	CASSRDPNEQFF	TGCGCCAGCAGCCGAGATCCCAATGAGCAGTTCTTC
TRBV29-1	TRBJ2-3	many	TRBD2	CSVVRGDSLPDTQYF	TGCAGCGTCGTTCGGGGGGACTCCCTACCAGATACGCAGTATTTT
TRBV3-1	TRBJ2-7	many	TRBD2	CASSPPGLAGPYEQYF	TGTGCCAGCAGTCCCCCAGGACTAGCGGGGCCCTACGAGCAGTACTTC
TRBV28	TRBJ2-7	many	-	CASSFRWGTYEQYF	TGTGCCAGCAGTTTTAGGTGGGGAACCTACGAGCAGTACTTC
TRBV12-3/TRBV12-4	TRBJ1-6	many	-	CASTLGSSYNSPLHF	TGTGCCAGCACCCTCGGGAGCTCCTATAATTCACCCCTCCACTTT
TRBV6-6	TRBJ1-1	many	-	CATREQRRENTEAFF	TGTGCCACGAGGGAGCAGAGAAGGGAGAACACTGAAGCTTTCTTT
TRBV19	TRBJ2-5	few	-	CASQMRDTSGETQYF	TGTGCCAGCCAAATGAGGGACACCTCAGGGGAGACCCAGTACTTC
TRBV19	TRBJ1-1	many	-	CASSRASNTEAFF	TGTGCCAGTAGCAGGGCGTCGAACACTGAAGCTTTCTTT